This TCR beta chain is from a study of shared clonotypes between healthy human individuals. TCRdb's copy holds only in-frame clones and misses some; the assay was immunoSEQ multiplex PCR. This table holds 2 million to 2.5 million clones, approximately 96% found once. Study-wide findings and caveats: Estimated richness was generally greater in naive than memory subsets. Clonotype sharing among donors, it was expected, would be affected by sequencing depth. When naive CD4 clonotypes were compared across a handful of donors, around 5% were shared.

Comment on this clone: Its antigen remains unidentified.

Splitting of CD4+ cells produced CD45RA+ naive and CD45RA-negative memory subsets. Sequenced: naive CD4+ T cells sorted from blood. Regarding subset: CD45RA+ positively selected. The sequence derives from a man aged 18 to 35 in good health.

CDR3: CSVGRPVETQYF. The DNA of the CDR3 is TGCAGCGTTGGAAGACCGGTGGAGACCCAGTACTTC. This chain uses TRBV29-1 with TRBJ2-5; no definite D call. CDR1 is SQVTM and CDR2 is ANQGSEA in the germline V gene. CDR3 length: 12 amino acids. With 4 bases removed from V and 5 bases from J, the gap between germline ends came to 11 bases.